The sequence of this T cell receptor (beta chain) was determined in a study of response to subunit inactivated influenza vaccine. There are 12 residues in the CDR3. Trimming removed 8 bases at V and 7 bases at J, with 15 bases between. Germline assignment: CDR1 MNHEY and CDR2 SMNVEV (reference sequence). TCRdb called the RT-PCR reads again in MiXCR, with one record for every CDR3 protein. The table records more than 500,000 distinct CDR3 sequences, approximately 10% of them present only once. There are a few counts of this clonotype. In addition, the sample was reused for a study of T cells expressing NK-cell markers. This second study notes: Production of TCR beta cDNA relied on 5'RACE template switching with UMIs. An anti-gamma-delta TCR antibody restricted sorting to alpha-beta TCR T cells in several experiments. These clonotypes also led the CD3+CD56-NKG2C+ fraction in a handful of donors.

Material: PBMCs from blood, obtained on the day of vaccination. This rearrangement joins TRBV27 to TRBJ2-7, with D perhaps being TRBD1 or TRBD2 (5 bases each). This TCR came from a man aged 50 to 60 who received an inactivated influenza vaccine. The CDR3 DNA sequence: TGTGCCAGCCGGGACCTCCGGGGTGAGCAGTACTTC. Its protein is CASRDLRGEQYF.